This T cell receptor beta chain derives from a study of radiation and T cells in renal cell carcinoma. Profiling relied on immunoSEQ multiplex PCR, and the TCRdb table lists in-frame clones only, not all of them. The data show roughly 130,000 clones, roughly 77% seen once. The V and J ends lost 6 bases and 1 base respectively, with 3 bases between them. The CDR3 runs 12 residues. In germline, CDR1 is MNHNS, CDR2 SASEGT. This sample's time point: blood 2 weeks post-SBRT. The treatment: 15 Gy SBRT to primary tumor, nephrectomy 4 weeks later. The tumor was a clear cell renal cell carcinoma. The input for sequencing was blood, taken from a patient whose treatment included radiotherapy and nephrectomy. This chain uses TRBV6-1 with TRBJ2-2; D not certain. The source is an older woman with renal cell carcinoma. The CDR3 here is CASRENTGELFF. CDR3 in DNA: TGTGCCAGCAGGGAGAACACCGGGGAGCTGTTTTTT.